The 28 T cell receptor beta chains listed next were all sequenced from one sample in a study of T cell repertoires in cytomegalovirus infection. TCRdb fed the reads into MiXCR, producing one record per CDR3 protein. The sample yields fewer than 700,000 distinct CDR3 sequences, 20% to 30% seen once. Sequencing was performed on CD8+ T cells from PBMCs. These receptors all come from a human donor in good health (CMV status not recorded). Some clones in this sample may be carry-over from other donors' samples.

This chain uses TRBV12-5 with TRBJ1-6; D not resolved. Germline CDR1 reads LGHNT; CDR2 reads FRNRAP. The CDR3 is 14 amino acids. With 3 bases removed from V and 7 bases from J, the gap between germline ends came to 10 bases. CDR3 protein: CASGFNSVNSPLHF. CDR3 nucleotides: TGTGCTAGTGGTTTCAACAGCGTCAATTCACCCCTCCACTTT.

CDR3 nucleotides: TGTGCCAGCAGTGCGGGGGGGTTCCTCAGCACAGATACGCAGTATTTT. Amino acids: CASSAGGFLSTDTQYF. The rearrangement uses TRBV12-3 or TRBV12-4 and TRBJ2-3; 9 bases align to TRBD2. This CDR3 region has 16 residues. Losses at the gene ends were 5 bases for V and 0 bases for J; bases not matched to a gene: 6.

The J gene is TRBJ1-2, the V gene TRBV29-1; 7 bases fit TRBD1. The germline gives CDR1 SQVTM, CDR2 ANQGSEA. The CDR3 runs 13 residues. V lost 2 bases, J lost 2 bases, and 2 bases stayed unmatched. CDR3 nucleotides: TGCAGCGTTGAAACGACAGGGAACTATGGCTACACCTTC. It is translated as CSVETTGNYGYTF.

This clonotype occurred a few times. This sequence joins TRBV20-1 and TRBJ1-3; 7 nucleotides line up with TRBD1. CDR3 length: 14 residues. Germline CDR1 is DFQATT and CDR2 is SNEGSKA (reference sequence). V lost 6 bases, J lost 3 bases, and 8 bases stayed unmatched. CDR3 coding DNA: TGCAGTGCCATCGACAGGGACCTTGGAAACACCATATATTTT. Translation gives CSAIDRDLGNTIYF.

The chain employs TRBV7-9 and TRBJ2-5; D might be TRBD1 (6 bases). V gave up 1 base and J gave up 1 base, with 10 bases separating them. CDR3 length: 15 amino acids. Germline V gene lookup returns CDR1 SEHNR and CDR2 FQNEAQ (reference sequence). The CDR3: CASSLDGQPQETQYF. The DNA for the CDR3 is TGTGCCAGCAGCTTAGACGGACAGCCCCAAGAGACCCAGTACTTC.

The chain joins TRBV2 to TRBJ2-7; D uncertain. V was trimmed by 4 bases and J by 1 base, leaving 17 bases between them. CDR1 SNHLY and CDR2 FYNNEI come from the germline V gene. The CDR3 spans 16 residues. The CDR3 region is CASSVRGTQSSYEQYF. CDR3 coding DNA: TGTGCCAGCAGTGTAAGAGGAACTCAATCTTCCTACGAGCAGTACTTC. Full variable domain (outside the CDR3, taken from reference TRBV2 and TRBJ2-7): EPEVTQTPSHQVTQMGQEVILRCVPISNHLYFYWYRQILGQKVEFLVSFYNNEISEKSEIFDDQFSVERPDGSNFTLKIRSTKLEDSAMYFCASSVRGTQSSYEQYFGPGTRLTVT.

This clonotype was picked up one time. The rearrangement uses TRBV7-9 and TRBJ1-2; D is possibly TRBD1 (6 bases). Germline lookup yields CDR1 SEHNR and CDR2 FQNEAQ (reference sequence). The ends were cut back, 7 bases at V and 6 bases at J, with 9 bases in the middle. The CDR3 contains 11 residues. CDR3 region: CASNRVDGYTF. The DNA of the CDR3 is TGTGCCAGCAACAGGGTCGATGGCTACACCTTC.

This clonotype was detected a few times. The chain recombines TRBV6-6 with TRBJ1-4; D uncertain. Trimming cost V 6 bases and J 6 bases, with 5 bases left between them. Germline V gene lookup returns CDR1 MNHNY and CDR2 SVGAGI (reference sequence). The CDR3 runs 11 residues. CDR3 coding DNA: TGTGCCAGCAGATCCGATGAAAAACTGTTTTTT. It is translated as CASRSDEKLFF.

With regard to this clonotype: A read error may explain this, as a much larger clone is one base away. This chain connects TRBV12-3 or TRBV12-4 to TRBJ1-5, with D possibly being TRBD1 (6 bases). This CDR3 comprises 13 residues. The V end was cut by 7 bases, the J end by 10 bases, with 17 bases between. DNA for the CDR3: TGTGCCAGCAATCAGGGGAGGGCCCATCCCCAGCATTTT. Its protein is CASNQGRAHPQHF.

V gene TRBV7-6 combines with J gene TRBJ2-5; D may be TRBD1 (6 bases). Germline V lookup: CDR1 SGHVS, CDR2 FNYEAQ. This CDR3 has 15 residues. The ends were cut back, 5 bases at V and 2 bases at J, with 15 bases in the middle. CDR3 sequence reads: CASSPLGQKQETQYF. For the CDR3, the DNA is TGTGCCAGCAGCCCCCTGGGACAAAAACAAGAGACCCAGTACTTC.

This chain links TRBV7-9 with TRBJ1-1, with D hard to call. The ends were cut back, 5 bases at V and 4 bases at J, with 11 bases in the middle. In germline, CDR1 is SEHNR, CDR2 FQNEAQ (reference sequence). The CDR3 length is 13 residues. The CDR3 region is CASSHRPTTEAFF. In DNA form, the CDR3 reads TGTGCCAGCAGCCATCGACCTACCACTGAAGCTTTCTTT.

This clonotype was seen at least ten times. The CDR3 loop reads CASSFRGAGETQYF. CDR3 nucleotide sequence: TGTGCCAGCAGCTTCCGCGGGGCCGGGGAGACCCAGTACTTC. J is TRBJ2-5 and V is TRBV7-8, with TRBD2 as a possible D gene (6 bases). Germline V gene sequence: CDR1 SGHVS, CDR2 FQNEAQ. This CDR3 comprises 14 residues. Between the trimmed V and J ends, which lost 3 bases and 5 bases, there was a span of 13 bases. Full variable domain (missing parts from reference TRBV7-8 and TRBJ2-5): GAGVSQSPRYKVAKRGQDVALRCDPISGHVSLFWYQQALGQGPEFLTYFQNEAQLDKSGLPSDRFFAERPEGSVSTLKIQRTQQEDSAVYLCASSFRGAGETQYFGPGTRLLVL.

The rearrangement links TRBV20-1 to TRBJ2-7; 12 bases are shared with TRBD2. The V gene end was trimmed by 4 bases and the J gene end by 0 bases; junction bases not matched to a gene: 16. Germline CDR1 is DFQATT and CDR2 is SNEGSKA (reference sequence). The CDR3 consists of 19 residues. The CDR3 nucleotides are TGCAGTGCTAAGGGGGACAGGTCAGGACTAGCGGGGAGCTCCTACGAGCAGTACTTC. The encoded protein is CSAKGDRSGLAGSSYEQYF.

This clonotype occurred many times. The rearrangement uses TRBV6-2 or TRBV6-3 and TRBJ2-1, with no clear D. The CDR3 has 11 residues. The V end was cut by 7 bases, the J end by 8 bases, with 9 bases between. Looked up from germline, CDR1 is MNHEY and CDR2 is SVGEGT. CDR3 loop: CASIEVDEQFF. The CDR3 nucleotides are TGTGCCAGCATCGAGGTGGATGAGCAGTTCTTC.

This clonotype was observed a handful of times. The CDR3 region is CASSVNGGGPYNEQFF. CDR3 DNA sequence: TGTGCCAGCAGCGTAAATGGCGGGGGGCCCTACAATGAGCAGTTCTTC. V and J are TRBV9 and TRBJ2-1, with 8 bases aligning to TRBD2. This CDR3 is built from 16 residues. The V gene end was trimmed by 1 base and the J gene end by 2 bases; junction bases not matched to a gene: 5. CDR1 and CDR2 (germline): SGDLS, YYNGEE.

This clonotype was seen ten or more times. The CDR3 loop reads CASSLLGDSYGYTF. The CDR3 DNA is TGTGCCAGCAGCCTCCTCGGGGATTCCTATGGCTACACCTTC. The chain recombines TRBV7-6 with TRBJ1-2; no firm D call. The V and J ends lost 5 bases and 4 bases respectively, with 14 bases between them. The germline V gene encodes CDR1 SGHVS and CDR2 FNYEAQ. The CDR3 runs 14 residues.

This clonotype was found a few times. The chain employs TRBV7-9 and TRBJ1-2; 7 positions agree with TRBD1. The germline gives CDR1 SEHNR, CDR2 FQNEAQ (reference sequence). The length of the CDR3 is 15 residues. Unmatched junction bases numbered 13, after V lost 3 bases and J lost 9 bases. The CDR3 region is CASSFFTGDLSRYTF. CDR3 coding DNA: TGTGCCAGCAGCTTCTTCACAGGGGACCTAAGCCGCTACACCTTC. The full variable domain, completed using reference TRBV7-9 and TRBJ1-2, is DTGVSQNPRHKITKRGQNVTFRCDPISEHNRLYWYRQTLGQGPEFLTYFQNEAQLEKSRLLSDRFSAERPKGSFSTLEIQRTEQGDSAMYLCASSFFTGDLSRYTFGSGTRLTVV.

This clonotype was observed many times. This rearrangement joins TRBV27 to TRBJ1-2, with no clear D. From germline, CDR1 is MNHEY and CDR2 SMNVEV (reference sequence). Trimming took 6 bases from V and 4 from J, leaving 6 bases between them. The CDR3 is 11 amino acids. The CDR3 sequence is CASRDGYGYTF. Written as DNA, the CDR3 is TGTGCCAGCAGGGATGGCTATGGCTACACCTTC.

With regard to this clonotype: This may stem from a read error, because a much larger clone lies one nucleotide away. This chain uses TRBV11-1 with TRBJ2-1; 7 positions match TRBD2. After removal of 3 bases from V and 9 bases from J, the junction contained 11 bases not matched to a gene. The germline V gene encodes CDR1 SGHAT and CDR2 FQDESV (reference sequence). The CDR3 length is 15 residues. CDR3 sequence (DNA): TGTGCCAGCAGCTTTGCGGATGGGGGGGACGGTGAGCAGTTCTTC. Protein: CASSFADGGDGEQFF.

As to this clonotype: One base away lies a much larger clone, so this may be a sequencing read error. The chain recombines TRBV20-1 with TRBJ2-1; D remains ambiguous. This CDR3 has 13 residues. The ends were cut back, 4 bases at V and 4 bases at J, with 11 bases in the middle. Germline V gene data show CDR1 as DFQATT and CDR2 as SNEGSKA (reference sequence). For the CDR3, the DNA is TGCAGTGCTACGACGAGCGATTACAATGAGCAGTTCTTC. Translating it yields CSATTSDYNEQFF.

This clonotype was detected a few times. In DNA, the CDR3 is TGTGCCAGCAGCTTAGCGCTCGCCGGAGCGAAAAACATTCAGTACTTC. It is translated as CASSLALAGAKNIQYF. The chain employs TRBV7-8 and TRBJ2-4; D not certain. Germline V CDR1 and CDR2: SGHVS, FQNEAQ. The CDR3 consists of 16 residues. The V end lost 0 bases, the J end lost 4 bases, and 13 bases lay between the germline ends.

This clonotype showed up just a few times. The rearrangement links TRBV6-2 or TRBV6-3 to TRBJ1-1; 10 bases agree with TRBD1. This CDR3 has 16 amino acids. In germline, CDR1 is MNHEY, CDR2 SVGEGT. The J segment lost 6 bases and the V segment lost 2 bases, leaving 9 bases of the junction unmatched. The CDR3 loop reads CASSYRGTGAMAEAFF. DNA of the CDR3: TGTGCCAGCAGTTACCGCGGGACAGGGGCTATGGCTGAAGCTTTCTTT.

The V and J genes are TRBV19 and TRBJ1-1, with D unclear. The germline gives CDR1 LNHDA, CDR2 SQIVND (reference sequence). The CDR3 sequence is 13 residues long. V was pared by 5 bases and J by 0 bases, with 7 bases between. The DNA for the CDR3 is TGTGCCAGTAGTTTACATGTGAACACTGAAGCTTTCTTT. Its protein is CASSLHVNTEAFF.

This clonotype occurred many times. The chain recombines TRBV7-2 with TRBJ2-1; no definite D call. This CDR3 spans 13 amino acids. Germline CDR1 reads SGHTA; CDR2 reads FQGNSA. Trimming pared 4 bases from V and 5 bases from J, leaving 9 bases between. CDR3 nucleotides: TGTGCCAGCAGCTCGGACCTGGACAATGAGCAGTTCTTC. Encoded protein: CASSSDLDNEQFF.

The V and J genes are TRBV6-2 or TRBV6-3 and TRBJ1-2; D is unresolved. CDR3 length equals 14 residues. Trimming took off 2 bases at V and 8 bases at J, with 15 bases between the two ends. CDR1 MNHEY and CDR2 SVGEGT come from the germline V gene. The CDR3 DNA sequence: TGTGCCAGCAGTTACGTCGACTCACTACGGGGCTACACCTTC. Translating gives CASSYVDSLRGYTF.

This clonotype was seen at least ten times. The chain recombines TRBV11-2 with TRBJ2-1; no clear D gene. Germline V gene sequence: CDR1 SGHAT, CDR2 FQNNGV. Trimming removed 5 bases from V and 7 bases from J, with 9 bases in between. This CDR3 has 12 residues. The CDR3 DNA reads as TGTGCCAGCAGCCGGACCGGGAATGAGCAGTTCTTC. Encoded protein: CASSRTGNEQFF.

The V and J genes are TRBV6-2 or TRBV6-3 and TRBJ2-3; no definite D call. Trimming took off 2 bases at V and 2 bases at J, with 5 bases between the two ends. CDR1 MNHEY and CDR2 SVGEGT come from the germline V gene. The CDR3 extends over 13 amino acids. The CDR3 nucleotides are TGTGCCAGCAGTTACGGGTACACAGATACGCAGTATTTT. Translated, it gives CASSYGYTDTQYF.

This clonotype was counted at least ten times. The chain's CDR3 is CASSLAISGNQPQHF. DNA of the CDR3: TGTGCCAGCAGCTTAGCCATCTCGGGCAATCAGCCCCAGCATTTT. This chain links TRBV7-9 with TRBJ1-5, with D unresolved. The CDR3 has 15 amino acids. V was pared by 0 bases and J by 2 bases, with 8 bases between. Germline CDR1 reads SEHNR; CDR2 reads FQNEAQ (reference sequence).